This record covers a single T cell receptor beta chain. This CDR3 contains 13 residues. Germline trimming cut 8 bases from V and 7 bases from J; bases unmatched to any gene: 10. The data derive from a study of blood T cell repertoires in COVID-19. The overall study: T cells, B-cell-depleted T cells, or PBMCs provided the cDNA or gDNA that served as material.

Data came from immunoSEQ multiplex PCR; TCRdb stores just in-frame clones and leaves some out. The table shows about 92,000 clones, with approximately 70% occurring only once. The TCR was taken from a woman aged 55 to 70 in a cohort sampled during active or convalescent COVID-19. The sample comprised peripheral blood. The V gene is TRBV12-3 or TRBV12-4, the J gene TRBJ1-2; 7 nucleotides agree with TRBD1. The CDR3 DNA reads as TGTGCCAGCTGGAGCAGGGGGGTGGGTGGCTACACCTTC. This encodes CASWSRGVGGYTF.